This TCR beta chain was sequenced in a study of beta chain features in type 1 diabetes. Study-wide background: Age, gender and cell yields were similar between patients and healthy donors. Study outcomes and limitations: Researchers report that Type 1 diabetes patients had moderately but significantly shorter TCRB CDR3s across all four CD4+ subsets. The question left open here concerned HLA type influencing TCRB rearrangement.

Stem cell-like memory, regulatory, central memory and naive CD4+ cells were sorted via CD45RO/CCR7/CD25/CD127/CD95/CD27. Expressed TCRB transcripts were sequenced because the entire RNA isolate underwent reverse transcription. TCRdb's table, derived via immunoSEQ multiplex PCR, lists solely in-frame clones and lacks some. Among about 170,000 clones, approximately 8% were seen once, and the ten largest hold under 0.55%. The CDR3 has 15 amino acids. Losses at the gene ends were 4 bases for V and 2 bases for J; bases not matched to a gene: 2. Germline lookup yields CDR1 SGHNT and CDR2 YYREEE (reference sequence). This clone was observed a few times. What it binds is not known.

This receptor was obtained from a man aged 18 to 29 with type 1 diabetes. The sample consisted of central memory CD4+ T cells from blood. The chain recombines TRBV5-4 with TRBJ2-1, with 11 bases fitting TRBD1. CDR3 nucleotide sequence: TGTGCCAGCAGCCCGGGACAGGGGGCCTACAATGAGCAGTTCTTC. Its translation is CASSPGQGAYNEQFF.